This T cell receptor (beta chain) derives from a study of CD8+CD57+ T cells in acquired aplastic anemia. As for the study in general: There were about 10.8 million reads, on average, for CD4+ cells from healthy donors. Findings and caveats of the study: Overlap between patients and controls comprised roughly 28 CD8+ CDR3 sequences. Between patients and controls, CD8+ Simpson's diversity did not vary significantly.

This clonotype was observed many times. Its antigen remains unidentified. CDR3 and TCR beta VDJ profiling relied on a genomic DNA template. TCRdb re-called the reads through MiXCR, storing one row per CDR3 protein. In the table there are 400,000 to 450,000 distinct CDR3 sequences, 65% to 75% of which are singletons. Germline CDR1 and CDR2: SGHTA and FQGNSA. Trimming at V came to 1 base and at J to 4 bases, leaving 15 bases not matched to a gene. The CDR3 extends over 19 amino acids. This receptor was taken from a human donor in good health, serving as a control. Sequenced material: sorted CD4+, CD8+, or CD8+CD57+ T cells (not recorded which) from PBMCs. This chain uses TRBV7-2 with TRBJ1-5; 8 bases line up with TRBD1. CDR3 residues: CASSLGCFRTGRMNQPQHF. The DNA of the CDR3 is TGTGCCAGCAGCTTAGGGTGCTTCAGGACAGGGCGTATGAATCAGCCCCAGCATTTT.